This T cell receptor (beta chain) comes out of a study of blood T cell repertoires in COVID-19 (dated by TCRdb to the early 2020s). With regard to the full study: The collaborator samples originated in the United States, Italy and Spain and spanned the acute and convalescent phases of COVID-19. The material from the prospective study consisted of cDNA or gDNA derived from T cells, B-cell-depleted T cells, or PBMCs. Where available, HLA class I and class II types were taken from metadata supplied by the sample provider and were not determined by assay-based typing. The repertoires were released in a freely available public database meant as a resource for research on the immune response to SARS-CoV-2. Sample metadata almost always included a de-identified subject ID, COVID-19 status, age in years and sex. Subjects who had been exposed to COVID-19, were actively infected with it, or had recovered from it provided the deeply sampled blood TCRbeta repertoires that made up the dataset. Samples came from the ongoing ImmuneRACE study (first 160 participants) plus 1,254 subjects from 6 global collaborators.

TCRbeta CDR3 regions were amplified from genomic DNA by means of the immunoSEQ Assay, a bias-controlled multiplex PCR. The authors processed their data as follows. Within the assay, amplification of reference gene primers was used to estimate how many nucleated cells each sample contained. Sequence reads were collapsed and filtered to measure the absolute abundance of every unique TCRbeta CDR3 rearrangement. Productive Simpson clonality was computed per sample as the square root of Simpson's diversity index over productive rearrangements. TCRdb holds this immuneACCESS table with in-frame rearrangements only. Some clones are missing; in checked studies, unresolved V genes explain under half, and the rest has no known cause. V, J and clone size reflect that table, while D and trimming were determined from the DNA. Here the sample has around 200,000 clones; under 90% occur a single time. Around 7% of the sample is in the top ten clones.

CDR1 and CDR2, per the germline V gene (reference sequence), are GTSNPN and SVGIG. The CDR3 contains 15 residues, cysteine and phenylalanine counted. The entry retains the CDR3 DNA only, 45 bases that are in frame from base 1. Trimming at the junction amounts to 4 bases on V and 2 bases on J, and the germline ends lie 18 bases apart. Beyond this particular receptor, the publication reports: How much clinical and demographic metadata was included differed by source and by participant, and the metadata was provided uncurated.

Each collaborating institution followed its own protocols to collect whole blood in K2EDTA tubes. For TCRbeta analysis, collaborator samples were shipped as frozen whole blood, as isolated PBMCs, or as DNA extracted from either sample type. As for this clone: What this receptor recognizes is not known. No base quality values were provided; no much bigger clone lies one nucleotide off.

The chain was built from TRBV30 and TRBJ2-7; TRBD2 is perhaps the D gene, given 5 matching bases. The sequenced sample was peripheral blood. The receptor was isolated from a middle-aged man with acute or convalescent COVID-19. The CDR3 amino acid sequence is: CAWTRGSGFPYEQYF. Here is the DNA: TGTGCCTGGACTCGTGGATCGGGGTTCCCCTACGAGCAGTACTTC.